The clone carrying this T cell receptor (beta chain) occurred many times. Its antigen is not known. A multiplex PCR was run with 60 Vbeta primers and 13 Jbeta primers. Some clones are missing from TCRdb's copy, which holds only in-frame ones; the method was immunoSEQ multiplex PCR. The data contain around 200,000 clones, over 60% of them singletons. This sample was taken from a study of cytomegalovirus exposure and HLA in healthy donors. Broader study findings: Cytomegalovirus status was reportedly diagnosed by the classifier with high specificity and sensitivity. As a later analysis revealed, most CMV-associated TCR beta chains appeared HLA-restricted. Previous analysis showed most TCR beta V segments were productive about 90% or about 30% of the time. When presence/absence was analysed, sequencing depth was taken to be roughly uniform across donors.

The germline CDR1 and CDR2 sequences are SGHVS and FQNEAQ. The CDR3 length is 12 residues. The ends were cut back, 4 bases at V and 7 bases at J, with 11 bases in the middle. The material sequenced was PBMCs. This receptor was taken from a man between 25 and 39 years old in good health and CMV-seropositive. The chain uses TRBV7-8 and TRBJ2-7, with TRBD1 as a possible D gene (6 bases). This CDR3 is CASSSTGLEQYF. CDR3 sequence (DNA): TGTGCCAGCAGCTCTACAGGGCTTGAGCAGTACTTC. Variable domain in full (rest from reference TRBV7-8 and TRBJ2-7): GAGVSQSPRYKVAKRGQDVALRCDPISGHVSLFWYQQALGQGPEFLTYFQNEAQLDKSGLPSDRFFAERPEGSVSTLKIQRTQQEDSAVYLCASSSTGLEQYFGPGTRLTVT.